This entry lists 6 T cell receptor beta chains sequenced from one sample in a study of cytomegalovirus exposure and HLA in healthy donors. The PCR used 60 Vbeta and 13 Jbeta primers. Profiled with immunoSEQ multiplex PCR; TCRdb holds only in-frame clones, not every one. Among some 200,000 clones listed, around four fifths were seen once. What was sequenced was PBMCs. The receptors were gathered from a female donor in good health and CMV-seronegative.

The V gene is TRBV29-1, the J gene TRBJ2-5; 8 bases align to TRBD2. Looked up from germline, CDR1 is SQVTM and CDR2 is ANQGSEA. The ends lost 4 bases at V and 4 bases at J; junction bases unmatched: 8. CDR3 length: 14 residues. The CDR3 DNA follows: TGCAGCGTTGGTCTGCGCCTAGCGGGAGAGACCCAGTACTTC. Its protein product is CSVGLRLAGETQYF.

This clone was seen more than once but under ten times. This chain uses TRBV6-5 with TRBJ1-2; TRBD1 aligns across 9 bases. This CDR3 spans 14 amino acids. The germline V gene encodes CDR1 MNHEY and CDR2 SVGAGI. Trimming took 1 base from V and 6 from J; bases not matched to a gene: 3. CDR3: CASSYFGTGHGYTF. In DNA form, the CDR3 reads TGTGCCAGCAGTTACTTCGGGACAGGGCATGGCTACACCTTC.

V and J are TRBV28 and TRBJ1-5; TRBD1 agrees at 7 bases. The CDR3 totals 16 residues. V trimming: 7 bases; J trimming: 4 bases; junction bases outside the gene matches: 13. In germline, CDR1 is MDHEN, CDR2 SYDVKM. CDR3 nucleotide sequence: TGTGCCAGCAACTCCGCGACAGGGATCGGGAATCAGCCCCAGCATTTT. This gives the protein CASNSATGIGNQPQHF.

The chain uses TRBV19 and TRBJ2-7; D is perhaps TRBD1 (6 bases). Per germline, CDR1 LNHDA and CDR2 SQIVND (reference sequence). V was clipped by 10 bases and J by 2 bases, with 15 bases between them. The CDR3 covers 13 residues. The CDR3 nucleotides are TGTGCCAAGGGACACAAAAGAACCTACGAGCAGTACTTC. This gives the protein CAKGHKRTYEQYF.

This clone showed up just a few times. CDR3 nucleotides: TGTGCCAGCAGCTTGGAGGGATCGAGGAGGAATGAGCAGTTCTTC. As protein: CASSLEGSRRNEQFF. The gene calls are TRBV5-4 and TRBJ2-1, with TRBD2 as a possible D gene (5 bases). Germline values: CDR1 SGHNT, CDR2 YYREEE (reference sequence). This CDR3 is 15 amino acids long. Trimming took 0 bases from V and 7 from J, leaving 14 bases between them.

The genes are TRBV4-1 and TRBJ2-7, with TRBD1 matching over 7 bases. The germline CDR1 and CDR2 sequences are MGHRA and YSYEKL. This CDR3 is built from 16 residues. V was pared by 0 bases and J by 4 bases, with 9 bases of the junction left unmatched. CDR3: CASSQEGDRVVYEQYF. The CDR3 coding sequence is TGCGCCAGCAGCCAAGAAGGAGACAGGGTAGTTTACGAGCAGTACTTC.